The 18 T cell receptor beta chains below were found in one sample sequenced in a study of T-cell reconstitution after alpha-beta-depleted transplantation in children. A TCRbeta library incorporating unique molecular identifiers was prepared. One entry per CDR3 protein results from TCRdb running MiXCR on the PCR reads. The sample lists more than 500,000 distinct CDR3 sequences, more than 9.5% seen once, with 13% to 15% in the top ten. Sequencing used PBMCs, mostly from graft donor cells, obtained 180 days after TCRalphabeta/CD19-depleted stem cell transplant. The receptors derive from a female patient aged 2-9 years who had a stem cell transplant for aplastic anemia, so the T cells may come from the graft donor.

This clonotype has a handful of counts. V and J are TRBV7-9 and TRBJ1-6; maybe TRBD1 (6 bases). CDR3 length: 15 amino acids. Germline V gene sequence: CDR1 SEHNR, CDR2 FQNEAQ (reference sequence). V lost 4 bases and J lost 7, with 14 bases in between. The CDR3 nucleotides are TGTGCCAGCAGCTCTCTCCAGGGGACAAATTCACCCCTCCACTTT. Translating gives CASSSLQGTNSPLHF.

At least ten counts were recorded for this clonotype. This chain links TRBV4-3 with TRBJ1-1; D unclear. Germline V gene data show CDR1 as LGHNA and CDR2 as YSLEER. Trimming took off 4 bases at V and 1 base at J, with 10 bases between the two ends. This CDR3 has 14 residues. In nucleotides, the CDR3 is TGCGCCAGCAGCCGAGGACCCTGGAACACTGAAGCTTTCTTT. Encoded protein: CASSRGPWNTEAFF.

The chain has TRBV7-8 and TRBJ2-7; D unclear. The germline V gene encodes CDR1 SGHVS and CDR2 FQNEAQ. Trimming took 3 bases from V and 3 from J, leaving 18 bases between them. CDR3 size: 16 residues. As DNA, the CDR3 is TGTGCCAGCAGCTTGCTCCACCCGCGGTATTACTACGAGCAGTACGTC. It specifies CASSLLHPRYYYEQYV.

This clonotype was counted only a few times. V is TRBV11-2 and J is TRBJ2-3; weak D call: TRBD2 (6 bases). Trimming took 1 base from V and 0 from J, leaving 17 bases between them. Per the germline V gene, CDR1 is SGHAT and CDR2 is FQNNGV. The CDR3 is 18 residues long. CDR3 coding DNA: TGTGCCAGCAGCTTAGTAAAAGGAGGGACGGGTAGCACAGATACGCAGTATTTT. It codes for CASSLVKGGTGSTDTQYF. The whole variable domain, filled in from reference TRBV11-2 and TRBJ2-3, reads EAGVAQSPRYKIIEKRQSVAFWCNPISGHATLYWYQQILGQGPKLLIQFQNNGVVDDSQLPKDRFSAERLKGVDSTLKIQPAKLEDSAVYLCASSLVKGGTGSTDTQYFGPGTRLTVL.

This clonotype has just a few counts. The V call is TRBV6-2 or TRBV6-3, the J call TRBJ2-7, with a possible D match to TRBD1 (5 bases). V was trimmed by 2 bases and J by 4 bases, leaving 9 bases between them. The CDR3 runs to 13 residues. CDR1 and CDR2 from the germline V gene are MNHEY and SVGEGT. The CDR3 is CASSYSNRYEQYV. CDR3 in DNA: TGTGCCAGCAGTTACAGCAACAGGTACGAGCAGTACGTC.

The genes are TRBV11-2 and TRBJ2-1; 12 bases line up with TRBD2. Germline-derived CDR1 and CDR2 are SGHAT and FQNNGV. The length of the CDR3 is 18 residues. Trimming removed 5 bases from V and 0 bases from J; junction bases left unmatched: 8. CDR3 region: CASSTKRLAGDSYNEQFF. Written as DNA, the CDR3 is TGTGCCAGCAGCACCAAGAGACTAGCGGGGGACTCCTACAATGAGCAGTTCTTC.

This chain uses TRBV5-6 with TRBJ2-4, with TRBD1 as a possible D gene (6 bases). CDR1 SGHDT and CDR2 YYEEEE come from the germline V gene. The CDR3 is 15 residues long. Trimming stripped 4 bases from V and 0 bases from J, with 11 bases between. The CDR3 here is CASSPQGKAKNIQYF. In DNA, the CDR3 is TGTGCCAGCAGCCCCCAGGGGAAAGCCAAAAACATTCAGTACTTC.

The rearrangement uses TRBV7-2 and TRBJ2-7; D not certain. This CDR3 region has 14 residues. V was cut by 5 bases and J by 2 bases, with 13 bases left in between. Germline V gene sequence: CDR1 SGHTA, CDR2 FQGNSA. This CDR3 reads CASSTPQSAYEQYF. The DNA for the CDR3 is TGTGCCAGCAGCACGCCCCAGTCGGCCTACGAGCAGTACTTC.

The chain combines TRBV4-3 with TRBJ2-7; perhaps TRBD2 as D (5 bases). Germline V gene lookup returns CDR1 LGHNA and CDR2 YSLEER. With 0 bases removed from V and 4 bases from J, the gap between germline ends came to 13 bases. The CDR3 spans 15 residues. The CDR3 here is CASSQDRTGTYEQYF. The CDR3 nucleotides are TGCGCCAGCAGCCAAGATCGGACGGGAACGTACGAGCAGTACTTC.

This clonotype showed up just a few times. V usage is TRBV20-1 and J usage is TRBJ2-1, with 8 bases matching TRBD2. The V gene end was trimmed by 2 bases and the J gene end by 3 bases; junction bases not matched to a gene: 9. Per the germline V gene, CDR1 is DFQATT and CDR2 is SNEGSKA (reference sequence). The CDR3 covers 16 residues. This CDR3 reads CSARHRTSTYYNEQFF. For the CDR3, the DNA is TGCAGTGCTAGACACCGGACTAGCACGTACTACAATGAGCAGTTCTTC.

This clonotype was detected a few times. The CDR3 DNA follows: TGTGCCAGCAGTTTATCTCCGCGGCGGGGGAGCTCCTACAATGAGCAGTTCTTC. Protein: CASSLSPRRGSSYNEQFF. The chain joins TRBV27 to TRBJ2-1; 7 bases are shared with TRBD2. V was pared by 0 bases and J by 0 bases, with 8 bases of the junction left unmatched. The germline V gene encodes CDR1 MNHEY and CDR2 SMNVEV (reference sequence). This CDR3 has 18 amino acids.

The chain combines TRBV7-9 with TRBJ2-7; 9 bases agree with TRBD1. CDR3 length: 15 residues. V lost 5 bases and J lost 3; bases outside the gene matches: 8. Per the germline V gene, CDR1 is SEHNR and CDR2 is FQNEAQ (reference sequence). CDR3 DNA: TGTGCCAGCAGCATCCCCGGGACAGGGTACTACGAGCAGTACTTC. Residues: CASSIPGTGYYEQYF.

CDR3 amino acids: CASSSEQEKLFF. CDR3 DNA sequence: TGTGCCAGCAGTTCGGAGCAAGAAAAACTGTTTTTT. J is TRBJ1-4 and V is TRBV7-2; D remains unclear. The ends were cut back, 6 bases at V and 8 bases at J, with 10 bases in the middle. Germline assignment: CDR1 SGHTA and CDR2 FQGNSA. The CDR3 extends over 12 amino acids.

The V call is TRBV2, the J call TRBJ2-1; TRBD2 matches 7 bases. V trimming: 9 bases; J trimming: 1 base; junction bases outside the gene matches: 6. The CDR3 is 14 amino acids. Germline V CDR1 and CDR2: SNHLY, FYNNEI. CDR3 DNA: TGTGCCAGAACTAGCGTTAGTTCCTACAATGAGCAGTTCTTC. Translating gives CARTSVSSYNEQFF.

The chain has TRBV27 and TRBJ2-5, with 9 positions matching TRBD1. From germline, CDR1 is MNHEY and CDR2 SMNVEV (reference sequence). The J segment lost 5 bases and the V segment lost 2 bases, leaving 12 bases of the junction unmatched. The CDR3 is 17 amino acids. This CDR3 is CASSLRIRGQGTETQYF. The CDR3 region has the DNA TGTGCCAGCAGTTTACGTATTCGCGGACAGGGGACGGAGACCCAGTACTTC.

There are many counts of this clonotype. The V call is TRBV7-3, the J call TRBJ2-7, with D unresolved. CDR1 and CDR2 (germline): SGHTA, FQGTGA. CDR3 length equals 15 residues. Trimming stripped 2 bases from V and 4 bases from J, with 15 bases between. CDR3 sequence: CASSLGDSSLYEQYF. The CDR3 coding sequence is TGTGCCAGCAGCTTAGGGGATAGTTCCCTATACGAGCAGTACTTC.

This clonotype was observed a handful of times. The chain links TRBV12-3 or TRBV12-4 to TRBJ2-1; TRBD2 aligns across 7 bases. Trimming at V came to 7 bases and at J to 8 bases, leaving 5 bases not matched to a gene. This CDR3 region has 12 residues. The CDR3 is CASTPGLDEQFF. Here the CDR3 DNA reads TGTGCCAGCACCCCCGGACTAGATGAGCAGTTCTTC.

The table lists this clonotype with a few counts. The CDR3 is CASSYEPWDSVDYGYTF. The CDR3 DNA is TGCGCCAGCAGCTACGAACCCTGGGACAGTGTTGACTATGGCTACACCTTC. This chain links TRBV5-1 with TRBJ1-2; 7 bases align to TRBD1. Losses at the gene ends were 3 bases for V and 3 bases for J; bases not matched to a gene: 14. The CDR3 extends over 17 amino acids. Germline lookup yields CDR1 SGHRS and CDR2 YFSETQ.